This is a list of T cell receptor beta chains from one sample in a study of CD8+ T cells in alopecia areata. The data were produced by immunoSEQ multiplex PCR, yet TCRdb's version contains in-frame clones alone and is incomplete. The table has more than 100,000 clones, roughly 58% seen once; the top ten hold under 5%. This specimen consisted of CD4+ T cells sorted from blood, obtained at week 0. Every receptor here comes from a human donor with alopecia areata. The CDR3 runs from the conserved cysteine through the conserved F or W. The D gene is left open where the match is weak. The size of a clone is reported for some rows only, either as once, few or many, or as a class for expanded clones.

TRBV7-9	TRBJ2-5	-	-	CAATSVGETQYF	TGTGCCGCCACAAGCGTAGGGGAGACCCAGTACTTC
TRBV19	TRBJ1-5	-	-	CASSSNSPLNQPQHF	TGTGCCAGTAGTTCCAACAGCCCACTCAATCAGCCCCAGCATTTT
TRBV25-1	TRBJ1-4	-	-	CASSTGRTNEKLFF	TGTGCCAGCAGTACAGGGCGCACTAATGAAAAACTGTTTTTT
TRBV9	TRBJ1-1	-	-	CASSVAGLNTEAFF	TGTGCCAGCAGCGTAGCTGGGTTGAACACTGAAGCTTTCTTT
TRBV4-3	TRBJ2-7	once	TRBD2	CASSQERTSGAYEQYF	TGCGCCAGCAGCCAGGAAAGGACTAGCGGGGCCTACGAGCAGTACTTC
TRBV7-2	TRBJ2-5	-	-	CASSLSRRGRKTQYF	TGTGCCAGCAGCTTATCTAGGAGGGGGCGAAAGACCCAGTACTTC
TRBV5-4	TRBJ2-2	-	-	CASSLVGTVITGELFF	TGTGCCAGCAGCTTGGTCGGGACCGTAATCACCGGGGAGCTGTTTTTT
TRBV15	TRBJ2-1	-	-	CATSLGQKLGNEQFF	TGTGCCACCAGCCTTGGCCAGAAGCTTGGCAATGAGCAGTTCTTC
TRBV29-1	TRBJ1-2	-	-	CSVDAHSGYTF	TGCAGCGTTGATGCGCATTCGGGCTACACCTTC
TRBV29-1	TRBJ2-3	-	TRBD2	CSVEVLRLAGGLNTQYF	TGCAGCGTTGAAGTCCTACGACTAGCGGGGGGGCTTAATACGCAGTATTTT
TRBV5-6	TRBJ1-2	-	-	CASSLAGNYGYTF	TGTGCCAGCAGCTTGGCCGGGAACTATGGCTACACCTTC
TRBV9	TRBJ1-2	-	TRBD1	CASSVGQGPNYGYTF	TGTGCCAGCAGCGTAGGACAGGGACCTAACTATGGCTACACCTTC
TRBV6-4	TRBJ2-1	-	TRBD1	CASIKGQRYNEQFF	TGTGCCAGTATAAAGGGACAGCGATACAATGAGCAGTTCTTC
TRBV5-1	TRBJ2-3	once	-	CASSDSTDTQYF	TGCGCCAGCAGCGACAGCACAGATACGCAGTATTTT
TRBV10-3	TRBJ1-1	-	-	CASSETRTEAFF	TGTGCCAGCAGTGAAACCCGCACTGAAGCTTTCTTT
TRBV18	TRBJ2-5	-	TRBD2	CASSPQRGGLRETQYF	TGTGCCAGCTCACCTCAGCGGGGGGGCCTGAGAGAGACCCAGTACTTC
TRBV6-5	TRBJ2-2	few	TRBD1	CASRLQGAQGELFF	TGTGCCAGCAGGCTACAGGGGGCGCAGGGGGAGCTGTTTTTT
TRBV5-1	TRBJ2-1	-	TRBD2	CASSLGTSVYNEQFF	TGCGCCAGCAGCTTGGGGACTAGCGTCTACAATGAGCAGTTCTTC
TRBV5-4	TRBJ1-4	few	-	CASSFNRATNEKLFF	TGTGCCAGCAGCTTTAACAGGGCAACTAATGAAAAACTGTTTTTT
TRBV6-1	TRBJ2-1	few	-	CASRVDREDEQFF	TGTGCCAGCAGAGTCGACAGGGAGGATGAGCAGTTCTTC
TRBV7-9	TRBJ2-7	-	TRBD2	CASSPAGGLNYEQYF	TGTGCCAGCAGCCCAGCGGGGGGACTAAACTACGAGCAGTACTTC
TRBV20-1	TRBJ2-1	once	-	CSAINGNEQFF	TGCAGTGCAATAAACGGGAATGAGCAGTTCTTC
TRBV4-3	TRBJ2-3	-	-	CASSQDMAPIPTLSQYF	TGCGCCAGCAGCCAAGATATGGCGCCCATCCCCACATTATCGCAGTATTTT
TRBV19	TRBJ1-2	few	TRBD1	CASRLTDREYGYTF	TGTGCCAGTAGACTAACGGACAGGGAGTATGGCTACACCTTC
TRBV5-4	TRBJ2-7	-	-	CASSLGPVGQGEQYF	TGTGCCAGCAGCTTGGGTCCCGTGGGGCAGGGCGAGCAGTACTTC
TRBV7-9	TRBJ1-3	few	-	CASSFWQGGGSGNTIYF	TGTGCCAGCAGCTTTTGGCAGGGAGGAGGCTCTGGAAACACCATATATTTT
TRBV9	TRBJ2-5	few	TRBD1	CASSVLGGEETQYF	TGTGCCAGCAGCGTACTAGGGGGCGAGGAGACCCAGTACTTC
TRBV18	TRBJ2-6	-	TRBD2	CASSPRAGDGANVLTF	TGTGCCAGCTCACCGCGAGCGGGAGATGGGGCCAACGTCCTGACTTTC
TRBV25-1	TRBJ1-1	-	-	CASTGPVVAEAFF	TGTGCCAGCACTGGCCCCGTGGTCGCTGAAGCTTTCTTT
TRBV27	TRBJ1-1	-	-	CASSLSIGMNTEAFF	TGTGCCAGCAGTTTATCGATAGGAATGAACACTGAAGCTTTCTTT
TRBV7-2	TRBJ2-7	once	TRBD1	CASSSRTGPYEQYF	TGTGCCAGCAGCTCCCGGACAGGTCCCTACGAGCAGTACTTC
TRBV7-9	TRBJ1-2	-	-	CASSLIDGTGGYTF	TGTGCCAGCAGCTTAATCGACGGGACGGGTGGCTACACCTTC
TRBV5-4	TRBJ1-2	-	TRBD1	CASSRGTGFDNYGYTF	TGTGCCAGCAGCCGCGGGACAGGCTTTGATAACTATGGCTACACCTTC
TRBV5-5	TRBJ2-7	-	-	CASSSTGQGREQYF	TGTGCCAGCAGCTCAACAGGGCAGGGACGCGAGCAGTACTTC
TRBV7-6	TRBJ2-1	-	TRBD2	CASSLDGRAHNEQFF	TGTGCCAGCAGCTTAGATGGGAGGGCCCACAATGAGCAGTTCTTC
TRBV28	TRBJ1-2	-	-	CASSKTTYGYTF	TGTGCCAGCAGTAAGACAACCTATGGCTACACCTTC
TRBV29-1	TRBJ2-3	once	TRBD2	CSVSGGGTDTQYF	TGCAGCGTTAGCGGGGGGGGAACAGATACGCAGTATTTT
TRBV10-2	TRBJ2-7	-	-	CASGQRLWPYEQYF	TGCGCCAGTGGACAGCGACTTTGGCCGTACGAGCAGTACTTC
TRBV2	TRBJ1-1	medium-sized	-	CASSELENTEAFF	TGTGCCAGCAGTGAACTGGAGAACACTGAAGCTTTCTTT
TRBV6-5	TRBJ2-7	-	TRBD1	CASSRGQDVYEQYF	TGTGCCAGCAGTCGAGGACAGGACGTGTACGAGCAGTACTTC
TRBV5-1	TRBJ2-5	few	-	CASSLARAEQETQYF	TGCGCCAGCAGCTTGGCGCGGGCTGAACAAGAGACCCAGTACTTC
TRBV29-1	TRBJ2-1	-	-	CSVERSPRGEQFF	TGCAGCGTTGAAAGGAGTCCTCGGGGTGAGCAGTTCTTC
TRBV7-3	TRBJ1-1	few	-	CASSQRGRGDTEAFF	TGTGCCAGCAGCCAGCGGGGAAGAGGGGACACTGAAGCTTTCTTT
TRBV5-1	TRBJ2-5	few	-	CASSLGQFQETQYF	TGCGCCAGCAGCTTGGGGCAGTTTCAAGAGACCCAGTACTTC
TRBV5-4	TRBJ1-1	-	-	CASSLDPEQYTEAFF	TGTGCCAGCAGCTTGGACCCAGAACAATACACTGAAGCTTTCTTT
TRBV11-2	TRBJ2-3	once	TRBD1	CASILTGYTDTQYF	TGTGCCAGCATACTGACAGGGTACACAGATACGCAGTATTTT
TRBV7-2	TRBJ2-5	-	-	CASSKPGPETQYF	TGTGCCAGCAGCAAACCAGGGCCAGAGACCCAGTACTTC
TRBV7-9	TRBJ2-5	-	-	CASSLNRGETQYF	TGTGCCAGCAGCCTAAATAGGGGAGAGACCCAGTACTTC
TRBV7-3	TRBJ2-6	once	-	CASSPPGGANVLTF	TGTGCCAGCAGCCCTCCAGGTGGGGCCAACGTCCTGACTTTC